This TCR beta chain was captured by sequencing in a study of T-cell memory formation after mild COVID-19. Whole-study context: For the most part, TCR clusters were specific to one donor.

This clonotype was detected ten times or more. TCRdb reanalysed the 5' RACE reads using MiXCR and keeps one entry per CDR3 protein. The table records tens of thousands of distinct CDR3 sequences, about 16% of them present only once. CDR1 and CDR2 from the germline V gene are DFQATT and SNEGSKA (reference sequence). The CDR3 sequence is 15 residues long. Germline trimming cut 6 bases from V and 0 bases from J; bases unmatched to any gene: 8. The sequencing sample was made of PBMCs or a T cell subset sorted from them (not recorded which). V usage is TRBV20-1 and J usage is TRBJ2-1; 7 nucleotides match TRBD2. The sequence derives from an adult who had mild COVID-19 (a few samples of this study predate the infection). Cell type and time point are not known. The CDR3 DNA reads TGCAGTGCCCTTACGAGGACTAGCTCCTACAATGAGCAGTTCTTC. Residues: CSALTRTSSYNEQFF.